What follows are 10 T cell receptor beta chains derived from one specimen sequenced in a study of identical twins. TCRdb processed the 5' RACE reads anew with MiXCR; each CDR3 protein has one entry. The sample carries about 570,000 distinct CDR3 sequences, 9% to 10% recorded once. These data are also associated with another study on yellow fever vaccine responses in identical twins.

The sequencing input was PBMCs. The origin of the receptors is a woman under 30 in good health.

This clonotype was observed at least ten times. J is TRBJ2-7 and V is TRBV7-3; D unresolved. CDR3 length: 15 residues. CDR1 and CDR2 (germline): SGHTA, FQGTGA. Deletions cut 3 bases from V and 0 bases from J, with 12 bases between. The CDR3 here is CASSLYSGPSYEQYF. For the CDR3, the DNA is TGTGCCAGCAGCTTGTACAGTGGCCCCTCCTACGAGCAGTACTTC. Full variable domain (outside the CDR3, taken from reference TRBV7-3 and TRBJ2-7): GAGVSQTPSNKVTEKGKYVELRCDPISGHTALYWYRQSLGQGPEFLIYFQGTGAADDSGLPNDRFFAVRPEGSVSTLKIQRTERGDSAVYLCASSLYSGPSYEQYFGPGTRLTVT.

V is TRBV2 and J is TRBJ2-5, with 10 bases aligning to TRBD1. CDR3 length equals 14 residues. Unmatched junction bases numbered 9, after V lost 11 bases and J lost 3 bases. CDR1 and CDR2 from the germline V gene are SNHLY and FYNNEI. The CDR3 DNA follows: TGTGCCGGAAAGACCGGGACAGGGGAAGAGACCCAGTACTTC. Protein product: CAGKTGTGEETQYF.

This clonotype was counted only a few times. The CDR3 loop is CASSQRQGAWETQYF. The CDR3 DNA reads TGCGCCAGCAGCCAAAGACAGGGGGCGTGGGAGACCCAGTACTTC. The gene calls are TRBV4-3 and TRBJ2-5; 10 positions match TRBD1. Germline V gene data show CDR1 as LGHNA and CDR2 as YSLEER. There are 15 residues in the CDR3. J lost 5 bases, V lost 2 bases, and 5 bases had no gene match.

This clonotype was seen a handful of times. The V and J genes are TRBV9 and TRBJ2-1; 7 bases match TRBD2. V lost 0 bases, J lost 0 bases, and 9 bases stayed unmatched. Germline CDR1 reads SGDLS; CDR2 reads YYNGEE. The CDR3 is 18 amino acids. The CDR3 bases are TGTGCCAGCAGCGTAGACCCTAGCGGACCCAACTCCTACAATGAGCAGTTCTTC. It is translated as CASSVDPSGPNSYNEQFF.

This rearrangement joins TRBV5-1 to TRBJ2-2; 7 nucleotides match TRBD1. This CDR3 is 17 amino acids long. Trimming took 5 bases from V and 0 from J; bases not matched to a gene: 10. Germline V gene data show CDR1 as SGHRS and CDR2 as YFSETQ. The CDR3 nucleotides read TGCGCCAGCAGAAAGTCACCCGGGACAGCGAACACCGGGGAGCTGTTTTTT. Protein: CASRKSPGTANTGELFF.

This clonotype was counted a few times. The gene calls are TRBV29-1 and TRBJ2-3, with a tentative D call TRBD1 (6 bases). The CDR3 is made up of 12 amino acids. Germline loops: CDR1 SQVTM, CDR2 ANQGSEA. V was clipped by 5 bases and J by 2 bases, with 8 bases between them. The CDR3: CSVYRDTDTQYF. The CDR3, as DNA: TGCAGCGTTTACAGGGACACAGATACGCAGTATTTT.

This clonotype has at least ten counts. The rearrangement links TRBV5-1 to TRBJ2-7; 8 nucleotides agree with TRBD2. The CDR3 covers 15 residues. Germline V gives CDR1 SGHRS, CDR2 YFSETQ. Trimming cost V 0 bases and J 3 bases; bases outside gene matches: 5. This CDR3 reads CASSLVVAGNYEQYF. DNA for the CDR3: TGCGCCAGCAGCTTGGTAGTAGCGGGGAACTACGAGCAGTACTTC.

CDR3 nucleotides: TGTGCCAGCAGCCAACGTCCTAGCGGACAAGAGACCCAGTACTTC. Its protein is CASSQRPSGQETQYF. The rearrangement uses TRBV4-2 and TRBJ2-5; 7 positions match TRBD2. V was clipped by 2 bases and J by 2 bases; unmatched bases: 5. Germline V lookup: CDR1 LGHNA, CDR2 YNFKEQ. The CDR3 sequence is 15 residues long.

This clonotype appeared many times. The gene calls are TRBV6-2 or TRBV6-3 and TRBJ1-5; no clear D gene. This CDR3 contains 13 residues. V lost 3 bases and J 0 bases, leaving 3 bases between the germline ends. The germline gives CDR1 MNHEY, CDR2 SVGEGT. CDR3 in amino acids: CASSYDSNQPQHF. In DNA form, the CDR3 reads TGTGCCAGCAGTTATGATAGCAATCAGCCCCAGCATTTT.

The chain uses TRBV20-1 and TRBJ2-3, with TRBD2 matching 7 bases. CDR1 is DFQATT, CDR2 SNEGSKA, per germline (reference sequence). Trimming at V came to 5 bases and at J to 0 bases, leaving 11 bases not matched to a gene. The CDR3 sequence is 16 residues long. The CDR3 DNA sequence: TGCAGTGCTCGATATTTTGGCGGGGGAAGCACAGATACGCAGTATTTT. Translation: CSARYFGGGSTDTQYF.